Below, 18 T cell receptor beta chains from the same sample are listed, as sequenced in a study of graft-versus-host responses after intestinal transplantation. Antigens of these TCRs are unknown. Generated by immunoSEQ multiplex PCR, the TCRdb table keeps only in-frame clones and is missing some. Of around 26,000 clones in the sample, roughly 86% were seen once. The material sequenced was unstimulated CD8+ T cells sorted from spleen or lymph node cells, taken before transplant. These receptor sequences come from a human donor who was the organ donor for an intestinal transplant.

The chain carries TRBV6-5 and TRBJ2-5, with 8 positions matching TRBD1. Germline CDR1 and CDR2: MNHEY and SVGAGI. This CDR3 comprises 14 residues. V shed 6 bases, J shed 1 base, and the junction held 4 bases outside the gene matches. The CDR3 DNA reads TGTGCCAGCAGCCTCGGGACAGGCCAAGAGACCCAGTACTTC. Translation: CASSLGTGQETQYF.

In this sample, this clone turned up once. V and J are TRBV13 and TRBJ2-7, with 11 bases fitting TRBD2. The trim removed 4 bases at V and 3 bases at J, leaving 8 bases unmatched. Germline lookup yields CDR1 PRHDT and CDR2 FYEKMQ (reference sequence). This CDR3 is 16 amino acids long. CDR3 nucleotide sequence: TGTGCCAGCAGCTCGACCGGGACTAGCGGTGACTACGAGCAGTACTTC. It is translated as CASSSTGTSGDYEQYF.

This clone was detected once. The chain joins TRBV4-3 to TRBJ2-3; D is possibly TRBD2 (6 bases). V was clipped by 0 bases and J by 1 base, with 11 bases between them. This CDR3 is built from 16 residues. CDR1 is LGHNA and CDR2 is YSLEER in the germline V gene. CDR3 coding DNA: TGCGCCAGCAGCCAAGATAGATCGGGAGGCACAGATACGCAGTATTTT. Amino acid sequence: CASSQDRSGGTDTQYF.

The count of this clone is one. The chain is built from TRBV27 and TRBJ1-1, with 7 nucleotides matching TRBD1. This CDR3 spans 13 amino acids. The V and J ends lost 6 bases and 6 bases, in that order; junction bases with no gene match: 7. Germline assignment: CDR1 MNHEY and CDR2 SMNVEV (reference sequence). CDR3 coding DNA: TGTGCCAGCAGGTACCAGGGGGACCCTGAAGCTTTCTTT. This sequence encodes CASRYQGDPEAFF.

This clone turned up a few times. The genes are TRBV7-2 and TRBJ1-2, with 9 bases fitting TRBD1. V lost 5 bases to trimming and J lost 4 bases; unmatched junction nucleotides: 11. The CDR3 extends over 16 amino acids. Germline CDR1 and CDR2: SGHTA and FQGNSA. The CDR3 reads CASSLPRDRASYGYTF. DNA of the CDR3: TGTGCCAGCAGCCTCCCCAGGGACAGGGCATCCTATGGCTACACCTTC.

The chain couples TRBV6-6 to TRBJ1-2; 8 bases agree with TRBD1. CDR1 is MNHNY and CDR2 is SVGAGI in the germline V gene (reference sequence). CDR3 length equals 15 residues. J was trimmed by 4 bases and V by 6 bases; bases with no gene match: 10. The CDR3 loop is CASRGRTGSGYGYTF. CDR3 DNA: TGTGCCAGCAGGGGCCGGACAGGGAGCGGCTATGGCTACACCTTC.

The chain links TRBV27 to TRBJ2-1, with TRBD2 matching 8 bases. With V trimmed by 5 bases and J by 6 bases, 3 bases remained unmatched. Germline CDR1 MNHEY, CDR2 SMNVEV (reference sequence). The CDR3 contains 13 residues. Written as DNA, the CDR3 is TGTGCCAGCAGTATCGGGACTAGCAATGAGCAGTTCTTC. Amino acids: CASSIGTSNEQFF.

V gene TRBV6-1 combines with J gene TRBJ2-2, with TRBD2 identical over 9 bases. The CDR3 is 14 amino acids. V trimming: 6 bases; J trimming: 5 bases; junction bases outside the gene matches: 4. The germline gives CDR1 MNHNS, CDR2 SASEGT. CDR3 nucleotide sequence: TGTGCCAGCAGCATAGCGGGAGTAACCGGGGAGCTGTTTTTT. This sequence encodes CASSIAGVTGELFF.

CDR3 in DNA: TGCAGCGTTGAAGATTTTGGGGGGCGCATTCCTGAGCAGTTCTTC. This translates into CSVEDFGGRIPEQFF. The chain joins TRBV29-1 to TRBJ2-1, with D perhaps being TRBD1 or TRBD2 (6 bases each). Trimming cost V 0 bases and J 9 bases, with 18 bases left between them. Per germline, CDR1 SQVTM and CDR2 ANQGSEA. The CDR3 loop spans 15 amino acids.

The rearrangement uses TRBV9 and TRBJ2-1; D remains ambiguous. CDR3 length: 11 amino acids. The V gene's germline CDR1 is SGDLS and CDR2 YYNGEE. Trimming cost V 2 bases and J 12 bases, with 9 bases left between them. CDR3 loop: CASSVGLTQFF. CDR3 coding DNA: TGTGCCAGCAGCGTCGGCCTCACGCAGTTCTTC.

CDR3 loop: CASSSRWGMSTDTQYF. The CDR3 nucleotides read TGTGCCAGCAGCTCCCGGTGGGGGATGAGCACAGATACGCAGTATTTT. V is TRBV11-3 and J is TRBJ2-3, with D possibly called TRBD1 or TRBD2 (5 bases each). The germline V gene encodes CDR1 SGHNT and CDR2 YENEEA. Trimming shortened V by 4 bases and J by 0 bases, and 14 bases separated the two germline ends. This CDR3 spans 16 amino acids.

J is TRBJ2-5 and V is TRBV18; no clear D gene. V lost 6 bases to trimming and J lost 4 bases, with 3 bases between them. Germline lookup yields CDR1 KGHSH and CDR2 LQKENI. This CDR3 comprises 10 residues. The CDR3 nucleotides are TGTGCCAGCTCCGGAGAGACCCAGTACTTC. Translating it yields CASSGETQYF.

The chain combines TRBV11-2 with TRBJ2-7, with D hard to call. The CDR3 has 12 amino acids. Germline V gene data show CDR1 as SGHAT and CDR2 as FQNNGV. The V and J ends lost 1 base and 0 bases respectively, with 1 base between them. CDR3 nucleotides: TGTGCCAGCAGCTTAGGCTCCTACGAGCAGTACTTC. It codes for CASSLGSYEQYF.

CDR3 in DNA: TGTGCCAGCAGCGTAGAGGGGGGCGGCTACACCTTC. It codes for CASSVEGGGYTF. The chain uses TRBV9 and TRBJ1-2; D is possibly TRBD1 (6 bases). This CDR3 comprises 12 residues. V was trimmed by 0 bases and J by 8 bases, leaving 8 bases between them. Germline loops: CDR1 SGDLS, CDR2 YYNGEE.

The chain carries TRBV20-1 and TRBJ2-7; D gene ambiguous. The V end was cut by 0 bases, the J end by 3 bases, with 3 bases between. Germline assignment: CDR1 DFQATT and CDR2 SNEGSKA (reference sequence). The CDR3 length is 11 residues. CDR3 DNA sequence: TGCAGTGCTAGAGACGGCTACGAGCAGTACTTC. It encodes CSARDGYEQYF.

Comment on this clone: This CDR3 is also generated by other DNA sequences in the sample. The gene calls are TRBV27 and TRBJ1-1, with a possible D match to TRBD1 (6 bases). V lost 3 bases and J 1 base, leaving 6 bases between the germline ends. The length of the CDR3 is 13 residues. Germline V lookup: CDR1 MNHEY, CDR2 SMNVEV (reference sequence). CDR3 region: CASSLTGNTEAFF. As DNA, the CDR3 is TGTGCCAGCAGTTTGACAGGGAACACTGAAGCTTTCTTT.

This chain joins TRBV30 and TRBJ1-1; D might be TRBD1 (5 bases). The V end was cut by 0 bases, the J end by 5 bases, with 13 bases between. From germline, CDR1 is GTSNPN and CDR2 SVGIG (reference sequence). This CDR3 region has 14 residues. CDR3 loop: CAWSVPGGGTEAFF. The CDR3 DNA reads TGTGCCTGGAGTGTACCCGGGGGAGGGACTGAAGCTTTCTTT.

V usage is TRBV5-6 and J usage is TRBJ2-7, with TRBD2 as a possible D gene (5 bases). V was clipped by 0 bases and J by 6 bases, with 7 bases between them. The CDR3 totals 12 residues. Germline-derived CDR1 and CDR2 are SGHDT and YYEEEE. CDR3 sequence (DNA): TGTGCCAGCAGCTTGGGGGAGAGCGAGCAGTACTTC. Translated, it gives CASSLGESEQYF.